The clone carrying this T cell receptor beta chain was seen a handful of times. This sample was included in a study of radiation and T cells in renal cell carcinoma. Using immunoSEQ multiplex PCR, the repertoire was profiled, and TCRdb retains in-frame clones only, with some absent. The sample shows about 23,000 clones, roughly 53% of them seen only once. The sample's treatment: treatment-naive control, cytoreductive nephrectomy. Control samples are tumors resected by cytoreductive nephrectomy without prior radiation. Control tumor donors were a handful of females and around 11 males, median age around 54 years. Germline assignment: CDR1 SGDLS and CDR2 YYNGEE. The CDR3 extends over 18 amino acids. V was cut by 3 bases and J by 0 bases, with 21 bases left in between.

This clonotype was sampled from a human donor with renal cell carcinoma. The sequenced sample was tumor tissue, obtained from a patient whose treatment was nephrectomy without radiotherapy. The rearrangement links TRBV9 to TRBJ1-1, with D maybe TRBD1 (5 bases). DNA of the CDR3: TGTGCCAGCAGCGAACACCGGGACCAACTGGGAATGAACACTGAAGCTTTCTTT. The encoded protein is CASSEHRDQLGMNTEAFF.